This T cell receptor beta chain stems from a study of shared clonotypes between healthy human individuals. About this clone: Its matching antigen is unknown.

At a deep level, the assay was run. Clones were sequenced by immunoSEQ multiplex PCR, and TCRdb holds only the in-frame ones, with some missing. The sample has approximately 2.5 million clones, 90% to 95% seen once. Study conclusions and caveats: In contrast to clonotypes shared by all four donors, non-shared clonotypes had lower generation probabilities. Generally, naive subsets (rather than memory subsets) showed larger estimated richness.

The CDR3 runs 12 residues. Trimming took 7 bases from V and 8 from J; bases not matched to a gene: 5. Germline V gene sequence: CDR1 MNHEY, CDR2 SVGAGI. Sequences were obtained from naive CD4+ T cells sorted from blood. Indicated subset: CD45RA+ positively selected. The sequence was collected from a man between 18 and 29 years old in good health. The V and J genes are TRBV6-5 and TRBJ1-2, with 9 bases matching TRBD1. The CDR3 DNA follows: TGTGCCAGCACCGGGACAGGGAGCGGCTACACCTTC. Amino acids: CASTGTGSGYTF.